This T cell receptor (beta chain) derives from a study of blood T cell repertoires in COVID-19. Whole-study context: Sources were T cells, B-cell-depleted T cells, or PBMCs; the material itself was cDNA or gDNA.

In the authors' methods: Amplification from reference gene primers served as the basis for estimated nucleated cell counts. Sequencing was performed with immunoSEQ multiplex PCR; in TCRdb, only in-frame clones are kept and a portion is missing. The V and J calls and clone size are taken from that table; D and trimming were inferred from the DNA. The sample lists approximately 90,000 clones, around 75% occurring once. CDR3 length: 17 amino acids. V shed 6 bases and J 5 bases; nucleotides not matched to a gene: 13. Germline-derived CDR1 and CDR2 are MNHEY and SVGEGT. The J gene is TRBJ2-2, the V gene TRBV6-2 or TRBV6-3; TRBD2 agrees at 9 bases. The sample comprised peripheral blood. This receptor was identified in a man between 65 and 85 years old with COVID-19, enrolled during active disease. In DNA form, the CDR3 reads TGTGCCAGCAGCTTAACTCGCGGGGGGGCCGGAACCGGGGAGCTGTTTTTT. Protein: CASSLTRGGAGTGELFF.